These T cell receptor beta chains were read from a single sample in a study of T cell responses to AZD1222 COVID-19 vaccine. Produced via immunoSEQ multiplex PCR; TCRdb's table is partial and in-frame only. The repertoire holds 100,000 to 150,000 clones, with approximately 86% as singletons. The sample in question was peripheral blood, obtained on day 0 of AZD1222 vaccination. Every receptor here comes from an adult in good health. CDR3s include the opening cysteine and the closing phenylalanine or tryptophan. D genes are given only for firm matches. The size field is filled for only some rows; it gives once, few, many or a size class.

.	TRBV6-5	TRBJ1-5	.	CASRTTGASNQPQHF	TGTGCCAGCAGAACGACCGGGGCAAGCAATCAGCCCCAGCATTTT
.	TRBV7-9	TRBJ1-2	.	CASSLETSTGYGYTF	TGTGCCAGCAGCTTAGAGACCTCGACAGGCTATGGCTACACCTTC
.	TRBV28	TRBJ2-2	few	CASIGLLGGGELFF	TGTGCCAGCATTGGTCTACTGGGTGGCGGGGAGCTGTTTTTT
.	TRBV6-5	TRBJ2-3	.	CASSYSGGPTGDTQYF	TGTGCCAGCAGTTACTCTGGGGGGCCCACAGGGGATACGCAGTATTTT
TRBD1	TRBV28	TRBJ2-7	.	CASSSGTGGTEQYF	TGTGCCAGCAGTAGCGGGACAGGGGGGACAGAGCAGTACTTC
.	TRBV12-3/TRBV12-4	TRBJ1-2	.	CASSLRGNYGYTF	TGTGCCAGCAGTTTAAGGGGGAACTATGGCTACACCTTC
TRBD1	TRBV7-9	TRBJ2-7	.	CASSTETGTGISYEQYF	TGTGCCAGCAGTACCGAAACCGGGACAGGTATTTCCTACGAGCAGTACTTC
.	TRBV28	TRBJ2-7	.	CASSLWGTEGQYF	TGTGCCAGCAGTTTATGGGGCACGGAGGGGCAGTACTTC
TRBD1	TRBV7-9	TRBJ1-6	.	CASSTDRVSYNSPLHF	TGTGCCAGCAGCACCGACAGGGTGTCCTATAATTCACCCCTCCACTTT
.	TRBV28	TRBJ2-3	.	CASSLSGTSSTQYF	TGTGCCAGCAGTTTATCCGGGACTTCCTCCACGCAGTATTTT
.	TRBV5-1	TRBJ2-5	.	CASSTSRGQGETQYF	TGCGCCAGCAGCACGAGCCGGGGCCAGGGAGAGACCCAGTACTTC